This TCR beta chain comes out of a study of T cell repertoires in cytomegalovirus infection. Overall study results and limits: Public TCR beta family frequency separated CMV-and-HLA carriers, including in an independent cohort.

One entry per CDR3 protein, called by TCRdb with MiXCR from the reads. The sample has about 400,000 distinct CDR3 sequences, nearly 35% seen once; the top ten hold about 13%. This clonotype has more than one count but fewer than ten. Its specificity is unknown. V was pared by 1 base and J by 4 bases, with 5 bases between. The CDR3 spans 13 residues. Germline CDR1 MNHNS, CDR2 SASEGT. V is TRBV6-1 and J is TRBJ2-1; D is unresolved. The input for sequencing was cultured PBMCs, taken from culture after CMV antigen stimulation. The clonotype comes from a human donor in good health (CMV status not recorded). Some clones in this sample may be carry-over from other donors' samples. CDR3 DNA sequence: TGTGCCAGCAGTGAAGAAGGGTACAATGAGCAGTTCTTC. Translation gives CASSEEGYNEQFF.